These T cell receptor beta chains were read from a single sample in a study of blood T cell repertoires in COVID-19. Here immunoSEQ multiplex PCR was the method, and the copy in TCRdb shows in-frame clones only, minus some. The sample records approximately 150,000 clones, over 80% being singletons. Sequenced sample: PBMCs or T cells enriched from blood (not recorded which). These receptors all come from a man aged 65 to 85 who had been exposed to COVID-19. CDR3s include the opening cysteine and the closing phenylalanine or tryptophan. Each record gives: V gene, clone size, D gene, J gene, CDR3 DNA, CDR3 protein. The D gene is left open where the match is weak. Rows may omit the clone size; those that give it use once, few, many or a size class.

TRBV7-9	NA	TRBD2	TRBJ2-7	TGTGCCAGCAGCTTAAGAGCGGGGCCCTACGAGCAGTACTTC	CASSLRAGPYEQYF
TRBV6-1	once	TRBD1	TRBJ1-2	TGTGCCAGCAGTGATAGGACAGGGCTGTTAGGCTACACCTTC	CASSDRTGLLGYTF
TRBV7-8	NA	NA	TRBJ2-7	TGTGCCAGCAGCCCCAGGGGGAGGACAGACTACGAGCAGTACTTC	CASSPRGRTDYEQYF
TRBV6-6	few	NA	TRBJ2-3	TGTGCCAGCAGTCTTCGTGGAGCGGCCATCTCCCGCACAGATACGCAGTATTTT	CASSLRGAAISRTDTQYF
TRBV7-2	NA	NA	TRBJ2-1	TGTGCCAGCAGCTTATCCGCGGGATCTGGTTACAATGAGCAGTTCTTC	CASSLSAGSGYNEQFF
TRBV19	NA	NA	TRBJ1-5	TGTGCCAGTAGCGAAGGACAGCGAGTTAGCAATCAGCCCCAGCATTTT	CASSEGQRVSNQPQHF
TRBV5-1	once	NA	TRBJ2-3	TGCGCCAGCAGCTTTGCGGCCCCCGATACGCAGTATTTT	CASSFAAPDTQYF
TRBV7-9	NA	NA	TRBJ2-7	TGTGCCAGCAGCCCCGGGACACCCTACGAGCAGTACTTC	CASSPGTPYEQYF
TRBV3-1/TRBV3-2	NA	TRBD1	TRBJ1-1	TGTGCCAGCAGCCGGGGGGGACAGGGGAACACTGAAGCTTTCTTT	CASSRGGQGNTEAFF
TRBV6-5	NA	TRBD1	TRBJ1-4	TGTGCCAGCCTCTTCAGGGGGAGAGGGGAAAAACTGTTTTTT	CASLFRGRGEKLFF
TRBV3-1/TRBV3-2	NA	NA	TRBJ2-3	TGTGCCAGCAGCCAGACGGCAGGGAAAGTGACAGATACGCAGTATTTT	CASSQTAGKVTDTQYF
TRBV5-6	few	NA	TRBJ1-4	TGTGCCAGCAGCTTGGGACGGTCCCGAAGAGGTGAAAAACTGTTTTTT	CASSLGRSRRGEKLFF
TRBV19	once	NA	TRBJ1-5	TGTGCCAGTAGTGGGAGGGACCAGCCCCAGCATTTT	CASSGRDQPQHF
TRBV29-1	NA	NA	TRBJ1-5	TGCAGCGTCGCCGGAGGTCAGGGGCGCAATCAGCCCCAGCATTTT	CSVAGGQGRNQPQHF
TRBV6-5	NA	TRBD1	TRBJ2-7	TGTGCCAGCAGTTTCTCTCGCGGGACAGGGGGCAACGAGCAGTACTTC	CASSFSRGTGGNEQYF
TRBV6-1	NA	TRBD2	TRBJ2-5	TGTGCCAGCAGTGAACCTAGCGGGAGGCGAGAGACCCAGTACTTC	CASSEPSGRRETQYF
TRBV14	NA	NA	TRBJ1-2	TGTGCCAGCAGCCAAAAGCCCCAGGGGAGGGGGTATGGCTACACCTTC	CASSQKPQGRGYGYTF
TRBV7-2	NA	NA	TRBJ1-3	TGTGCCAGCACTATTTCCGCGGGAAACACCATATATTTT	CASTISAGNTIYF
TRBV5-1	NA	NA	TRBJ2-4	TGCGCCAGCAGCTCGGGCCAGGGCCGCAAAAACATTCAGTACTTC	CASSSGQGRKNIQYF
TRBV6-1	once	TRBD1	TRBJ1-2	TGTGCCAGCAGTGAAGGGCAGGGGGCTTACTATGGCTACACCTTC	CASSEGQGAYYGYTF
TRBV2	many	NA	TRBJ2-5	TGTGCCAGCAGTGAACGGAGAGGCGAGACCCAGTACTTC	CASSERRGETQYF
TRBV7-9	NA	TRBD1	TRBJ1-1	TGTGCCAGCAGCTCCGGGACAGGGCCCGCTGAAGCTTTCTTT	CASSSGTGPAEAFF
TRBV6-2/TRBV6-3	NA	NA	TRBJ1-5	TGTGCCAGCAGTTACTCTTTCGGGGAACAGCCCCAGCATTTT	CASSYSFGEQPQHF
TRBV20-1	NA	TRBD1	TRBJ2-5	TGCAGTGCTAGGACACAGGGGCCTGGGTACTTC	CSARTQGPGYF
TRBV30	few	TRBD2	TRBJ2-7	TGTGCCTGGACCAGCGGGACGGGGAGTGCTGGCGAGCAGTACTTC	CAWTSGTGSAGEQYF
TRBV29-1	NA	TRBD1	TRBJ1-2	TGCAGCGTTGAACTGGGGACAGCCGGCTACACCTTC	CSVELGTAGYTF
TRBV19	NA	NA	TRBJ2-7	TGTGCCAGTAGTGCCCCTTCGGGGCAGTACTTC	CASSAPSGQYF
TRBV11-2	NA	NA	TRBJ2-2	TGTGCCAGCAGCTTACAGACCGGGGAGCTGTTTTTT	CASSLQTGELFF
TRBV7-2	few	NA	TRBJ1-1	TGTGCCAGCAGCCTCCACAGTATGAACACTGAAGCTTTCTTT	CASSLHSMNTEAFF
TRBV14	NA	NA	TRBJ1-3	TGTGCCAGCAGCCAAGTACGGGGAGCTGGAAACACCATATATTTT	CASSQVRGAGNTIYF
TRBV10-3	NA	TRBD1	TRBJ2-5	TGTGCCATCAGTGAGCCGACAGTAGGGGGCTTGGGAGAGACCCAGTACTTC	CAISEPTVGGLGETQYF
TRBV20-1	NA	NA	TRBJ1-5	TGCAGTGCTAGTCCCACATATAGCAATCAGCCCCAGCATTTT	CSASPTYSNQPQHF